These 13 T cell receptor beta chains originate from one sample sequenced in a study of T cell responses to AZD1222 COVID-19 vaccine. Clones were sequenced by immunoSEQ multiplex PCR, and TCRdb holds only the in-frame ones, with some missing. Of more than 150,000 clones detected, about 89% appear once; the ten largest clones hold approximately 2.7%. This specimen was peripheral blood, taken on day 0 of MenACWY control vaccination. The receptors stem from an adult in good health.

V usage is TRBV10-3 and J usage is TRBJ1-2; no firm D call. V was pared by 6 bases and J by 0 bases, with 11 bases between. The CDR3 length is 14 residues. Per the germline V gene, CDR1 is ENHRY and CDR2 is SYGVKD. CDR3 DNA: TGTGCCATCAGCTCGACTTGGGCTAACTATGGCTACACCTTC. Translating gives CAISSTWANYGYTF.

V gene TRBV6-2 or TRBV6-3 combines with J gene TRBJ2-1; 7 bases align to TRBD2. The CDR3 consists of 15 residues. Trimming took 2 bases from V and 7 from J; bases not matched to a gene: 8. The germline V gene encodes CDR1 MNHEY and CDR2 SVGEGT. In DNA, the CDR3 is TGTGCCAGCAGTTACAAGTGGGGGGGAAAGAATGAGCAGTTCTTC. Amino acid sequence: CASSYKWGGKNEQFF.

As to this clone: The limits of the CDR3 on the DNA are not certain, so only TCRdb's listed CDR3 is given. This sequence joins TRBV12-3 or TRBV12-4 and TRBJ1-2. Ends included, the CDR3 has 13 residues. The CDR3: CASSTSVNYGYTF.

This clone was found once. The rearrangement joins TRBV5-1 to TRBJ2-7; 8 positions agree with TRBD2. Germline CDR1 is SGHRS and CDR2 is YFSETQ. Trimming cost V 0 bases and J 5 bases; bases outside gene matches: 4. The CDR3 extends over 14 amino acids. The CDR3 spells CASSLARAGDEQYF. The CDR3 region has the DNA TGCGCCAGCAGCTTGGCCAGAGCGGGAGACGAGCAGTACTTC.

The chain carries TRBV19 and TRBJ1-4, with no clear D. V was cut by 6 bases and J by 0 bases, with 14 bases left in between. Germline assignment: CDR1 LNHDA and CDR2 SQIVND (reference sequence). The CDR3 contains 16 residues. Written as DNA, the CDR3 is TGTGCCAGTAGCCCCTCTAGACAATCAACTAATGAAAAACTGTTTTTT. Translation gives CASSPSRQSTNEKLFF.

The chain links TRBV28 to TRBJ2-7; D unclear. CDR1 and CDR2 from the germline V gene are MDHEN and SYDVKM. V lost 5 bases to trimming and J lost 0 bases, with 17 bases between them. The CDR3 extends over 16 amino acids. CDR3 nucleotide sequence: TGTGCCAGCAGTCTCCGACTGACCGACCCCTCCTACGAGCAGTACTTC. It codes for CASSLRLTDPSYEQYF.

This rearrangement joins TRBV5-4 to TRBJ2-1, with D tentatively TRBD2 (6 bases). V lost 0 bases to trimming and J lost 2 bases, with 6 bases between them. The CDR3 runs to 14 residues. Per the germline V gene, CDR1 is SGHNT and CDR2 is YYREEE (reference sequence). CDR3 bases: TGTGCCAGCAGCTTGGCGGGGGCCTACAATGAGCAGTTCTTC. It encodes CASSLAGAYNEQFF. The whole variable domain, remainder taken from reference TRBV5-4 and TRBJ2-1, is ETGVTQSPTHLIKTRGQQVTLRCSSQSGHNTVSWYQQALGQGPQFIFQYYREEENGRGNFPPRFSGLQFPNYSSELNVNALELDDSALYLCASSLAGAYNEQFFGPGTRLTVL.

This chain links TRBV6-1 with TRBJ2-1, with D perhaps TRBD2 (5 bases). The germline gives CDR1 MNHNS, CDR2 SASEGT. Trimming removed 3 bases at V and 3 bases at J, with 15 bases between. This CDR3 is 16 amino acids long. The CDR3 bases are TGTGCCAGCAGTGACCTCTCGACTAATCACTACAATGAGCAGTTCTTC. It specifies CASSDLSTNHYNEQFF.

This chain uses TRBV24-1 with TRBJ2-2, with TRBD2 matching over 7 bases. Losses at the gene ends were 4 bases for V and 7 bases for J; bases not matched to a gene: 11. This CDR3 has 16 residues. Germline V gene lookup returns CDR1 KGHDR and CDR2 SFDVKD. CDR3 bases: TGTGCCACCAGTGACCAGCGGGGCGGTATCCGCGGGGAGCTGTTTTTT. This encodes CATSDQRGGIRGELFF.

The chain is built from TRBV6-2 or TRBV6-3 and TRBJ1-5; D may be TRBD1 (6 bases). Trimming took 5 bases from V and 3 from J, leaving 11 bases between them. This CDR3 is built from 14 residues. Germline CDR1 reads MNHEY; CDR2 reads SVGEGT. DNA for the CDR3: TGTGCCAGCAGTACTGGACAGATCAATCAGCCCCAGCATTTT. The encoded protein is CASSTGQINQPQHF.

The chain joins TRBV29-1 to TRBJ1-1, with D unresolved. The V gene's germline CDR1 is SQVTM and CDR2 ANQGSEA. Trimming took 4 bases from V and 1 from J, leaving 10 bases between them. There are 13 residues in the CDR3. In DNA, the CDR3 is TGCAGCGTTGTTGGCCAGTCGAACACTGAAGCTTTCTTT. Its protein is CSVVGQSNTEAFF.

This clone was recorded once. The CDR3 loop reads CASSLGLAGSREQYF. Written as DNA, the CDR3 is TGTGCCAGCAGCTTAGGTCTAGCGGGGTCTCGCGAGCAGTACTTC. This chain uses TRBV13 with TRBJ2-7; 9 bases agree with TRBD2. V gave up 0 bases and J gave up 6 bases; unmatched junction bases: 6. This CDR3 comprises 15 residues. CDR1 PRHDT and CDR2 FYEKMQ come from the germline V gene (reference sequence).

The chain uses TRBV6-1 and TRBJ1-1; TRBD1 aligns across 7 bases. Germline assignment: CDR1 MNHNS and CDR2 SASEGT. This CDR3 region has 13 residues. Unmatched junction bases numbered 6, after V lost 1 base and J lost 10 bases. This chain's CDR3 is CASSEGLQGRAFF. The CDR3 DNA reads TGTGCCAGCAGTGAAGGGCTACAGGGGAGAGCTTTCTTT.